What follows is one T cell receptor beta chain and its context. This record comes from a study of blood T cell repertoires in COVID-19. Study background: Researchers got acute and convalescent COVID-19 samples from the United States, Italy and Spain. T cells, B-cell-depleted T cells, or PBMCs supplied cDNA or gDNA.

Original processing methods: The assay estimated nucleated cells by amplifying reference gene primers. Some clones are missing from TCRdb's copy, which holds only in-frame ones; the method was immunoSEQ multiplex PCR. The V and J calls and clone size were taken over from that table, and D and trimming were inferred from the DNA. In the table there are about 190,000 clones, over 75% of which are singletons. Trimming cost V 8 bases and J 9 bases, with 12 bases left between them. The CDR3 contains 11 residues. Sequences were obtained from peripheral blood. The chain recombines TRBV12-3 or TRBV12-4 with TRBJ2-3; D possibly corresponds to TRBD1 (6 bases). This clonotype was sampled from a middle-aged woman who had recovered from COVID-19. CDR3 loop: CASGTGNTQYF. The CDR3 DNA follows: TGTGCCAGCGGAACAGGGAACACGCAGTATTTT.